The next 3 T cell receptor beta chains were all read from a single sample in a study of blood T cell repertoires in COVID-19. Libraries were prepared by immunoSEQ multiplex PCR; TCRdb keeps only in-frame clonotypes and omits some of them. The table shows around 140,000 clones, with approximately 86% occurring only once. The sequenced sample consisted of PBMCs or T cells enriched from blood (not recorded which). These receptors all come from a middle-aged woman who had been exposed to COVID-19.

The chain recombines TRBV29-1 with TRBJ1-1, with unresolved D. The length of the CDR3 is 12 residues. Germline CDR1 is SQVTM and CDR2 is ANQGSEA. The V end was cut by 4 bases, the J end by 1 base, with 7 bases between. The CDR3 DNA follows: TGCAGCGTTGGCGCTACGAACACTGAAGCTTTCTTT. As protein: CSVGATNTEAFF.

A single count supports this clone. The V call is TRBV6-2 or TRBV6-3, the J call TRBJ2-7; TRBD1 aligns across 7 bases. The CDR3 is made up of 15 amino acids. V lost 6 bases and J lost 4; bases outside the gene matches: 12. CDR1 is MNHEY, CDR2 SVGEGT, per germline. The CDR3 sequence: CASSDRVQGLYEQYF. CDR3 nucleotides: TGTGCCAGCAGCGACCGTGTACAGGGGTTGTACGAGCAGTACTTC.

This clone appeared once. The rearrangement uses TRBV6-2 or TRBV6-3 and TRBJ2-5; D gene ambiguous. V gave up 4 bases and J gave up 5 bases, with 5 bases separating them. The CDR3 spans 11 residues. Germline V CDR1 and CDR2: MNHEY, SVGEGT. The CDR3 region has the DNA TGTGCCAGCAGTTTCGGGGAGACCCAGTACTTC. Protein sequence: CASSFGETQYF.